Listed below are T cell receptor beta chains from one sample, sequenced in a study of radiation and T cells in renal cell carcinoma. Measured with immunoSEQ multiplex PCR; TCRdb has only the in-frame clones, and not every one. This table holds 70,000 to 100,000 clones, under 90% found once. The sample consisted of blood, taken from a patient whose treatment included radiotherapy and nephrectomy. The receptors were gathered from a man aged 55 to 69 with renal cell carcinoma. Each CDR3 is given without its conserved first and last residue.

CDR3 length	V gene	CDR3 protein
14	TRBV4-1	ASSKQRGGNTGELF
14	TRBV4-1	ASSPLGQGATYEQY
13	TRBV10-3	AISDQGGAAYEQY
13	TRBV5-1	ASSSTSGFTYEQY
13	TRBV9	ASSLGQGVSETQY
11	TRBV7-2	ASSLEVGGTQY
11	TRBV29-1	SAAGGAGTEAF
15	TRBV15	ATSRDQRVSASDEQF
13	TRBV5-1	ASSLDGKGPYEQY
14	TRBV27	ASSYSSGQGGYEQY
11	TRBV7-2	ASSLEPLHGYT
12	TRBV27	ASSLGPTGDEAF
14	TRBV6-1	ASSEPWTGKDQPQH
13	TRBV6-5	ASSYSEDRGHEQY
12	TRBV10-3	AIRPDRGGYGYT
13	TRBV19	ASSIESSSYNEQF
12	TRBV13	ASSMTGGGEKLF
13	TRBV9	ATPSGAAREDTQY
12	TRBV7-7	ASSLNSGLAEQF
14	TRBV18	ASSPLQVVDTGELF
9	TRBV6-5	ASSGQETQY
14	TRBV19	ASSPRTGRSNQPQH
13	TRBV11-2	ASSLLRGRTGELF
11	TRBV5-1	ASSLVAGDGYT
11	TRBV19	ASLPVTGGEQF
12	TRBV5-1	ASSTGTGGEEAF
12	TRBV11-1	ASGLDNGGNEQF
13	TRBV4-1	ASSQDGASLNIQY
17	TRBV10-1	ARGEGREVPSMSTDTQY
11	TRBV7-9	ASSLRTLGEQY
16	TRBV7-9	ASSRALGQGAIGEKLF
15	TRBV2	ASSDLGRASAYNEQF
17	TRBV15	ATSRDYGDRVKYTDTQY
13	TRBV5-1	ASSFSSGTGGELF
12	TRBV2	ASSPGTSDHEQF
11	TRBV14	ASSQSGRGEQF
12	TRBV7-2	ASSRNLGTDTQY
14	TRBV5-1	ASRVPGTSNTGELF
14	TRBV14	ASSQRAGRINTEAF
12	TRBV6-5	ASSYSGGYNEQF
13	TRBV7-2	ASSLGPGQAYEQY
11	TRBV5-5	ASSFAGLETQY
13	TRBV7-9	ASSLVQANTGELF
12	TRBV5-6	ASSLSGVGEKLF
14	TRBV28	ASSKMTLRRSYEQY
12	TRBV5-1	ASSFSAGNTEAF